This TCR beta chain was documented in a study of naive and memory T cell subsets. Whole-study findings and limits: Clonotypes here are unpaired alpha or beta chain sequences. Over 85% of naive TCR sequences appeared only once, unlike memory subsets. Especially in CD8 cells, naive repertoires contained a few larger clonotypes, possibly CD45RA-re-expressing memory cells.

From germline, CDR1 is LGHNA and CDR2 YSLEER. V was trimmed by 4 bases and J by 0 bases, leaving 9 bases between them. The CDR3 spans 15 residues. An equimolar mix of two oligonucleotides served as the beta constant-region primer for TRBC1 and TRBC2. The ligated cDNA underwent four PCR rounds using SP2 and nested alpha and beta constant-region primers. TCRdb independently ran MiXCR on the UMI-ligation and nested PCR reads; one entry per CDR3 protein. Found here are some 82,000 distinct CDR3 sequences, approximately 10% of them singletons; the top ten hold about 0.14%. CD4+ T cell IFNgamma after overnight CMV lysate exposure gave donor CMV status. This clonotype came up many times. Its specificity is not known.

The receptor's source is a human donor in good health. V is TRBV4-3 and J is TRBJ1-4; unclear D gene. The specimen was naive CD4+ T cells from blood. The DNA for the CDR3 is TGCGCCAGCAGCCCAATTGGGGCAACTAATGAAAAACTGTTTTTT. This gives the protein CASSPIGATNEKLFF.